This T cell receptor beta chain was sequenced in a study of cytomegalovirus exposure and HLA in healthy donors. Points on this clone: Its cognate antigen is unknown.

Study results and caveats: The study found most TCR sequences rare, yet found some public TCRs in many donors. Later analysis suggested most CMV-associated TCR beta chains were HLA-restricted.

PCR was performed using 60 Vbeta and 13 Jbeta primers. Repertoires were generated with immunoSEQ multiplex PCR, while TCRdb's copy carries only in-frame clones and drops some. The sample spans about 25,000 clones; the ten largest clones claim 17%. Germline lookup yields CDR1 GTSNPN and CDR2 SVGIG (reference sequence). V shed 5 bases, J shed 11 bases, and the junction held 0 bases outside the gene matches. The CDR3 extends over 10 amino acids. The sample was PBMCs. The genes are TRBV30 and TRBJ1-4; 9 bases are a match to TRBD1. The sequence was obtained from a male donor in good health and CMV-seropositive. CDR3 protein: CAWGQGKLFF. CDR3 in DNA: TGTGCCTGGGGACAGGGGAAACTGTTTTTT. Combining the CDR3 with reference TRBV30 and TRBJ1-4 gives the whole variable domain SQTIHQWPATLVQPVGSPLSLECTVEGTSNPNLYWYRQAAGRGLQLLFYSVGIGQISSEVPQNLSASRPQDRQFILSSKKLLLSDSGFYLCAWGQGKLFFGSGTQLSVL.